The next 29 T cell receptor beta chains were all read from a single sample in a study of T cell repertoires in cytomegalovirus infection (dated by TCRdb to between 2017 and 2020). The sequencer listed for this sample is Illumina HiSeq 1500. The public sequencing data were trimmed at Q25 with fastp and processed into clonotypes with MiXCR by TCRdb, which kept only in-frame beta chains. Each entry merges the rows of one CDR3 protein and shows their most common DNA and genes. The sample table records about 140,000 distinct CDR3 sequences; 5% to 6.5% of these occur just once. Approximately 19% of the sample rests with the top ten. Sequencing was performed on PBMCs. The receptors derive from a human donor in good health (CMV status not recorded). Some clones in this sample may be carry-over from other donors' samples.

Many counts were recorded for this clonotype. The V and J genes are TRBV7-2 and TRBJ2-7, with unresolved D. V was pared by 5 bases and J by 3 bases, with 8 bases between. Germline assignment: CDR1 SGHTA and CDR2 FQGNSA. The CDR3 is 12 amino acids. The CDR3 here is CASSQTSYEQYF. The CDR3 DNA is TGTGCCAGCAGCCAAACCAGCTACGAGCAGTACTTC.

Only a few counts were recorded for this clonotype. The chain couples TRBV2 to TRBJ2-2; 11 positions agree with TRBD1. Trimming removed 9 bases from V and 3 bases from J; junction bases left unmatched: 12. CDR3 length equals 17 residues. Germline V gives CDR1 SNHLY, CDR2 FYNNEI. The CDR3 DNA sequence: TGTGCCAGGGGACCGGGACAGGGGGGCACTTACACCGGGGAGCTGTTTTTT. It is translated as CARGPGQGGTYTGELFF.

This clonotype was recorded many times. Here the CDR3 DNA reads TGTGCCAGCAGCAGGGAGAATGAAAAACTGTTTTTT. This sequence encodes CASSRENEKLFF. This chain uses TRBV5-4 with TRBJ1-4; D not resolved. CDR3 size: 12 residues. V was trimmed by 4 bases and J by 5 bases, leaving 6 bases between them. The germline gives CDR1 SGHNT, CDR2 YYREEE (reference sequence).

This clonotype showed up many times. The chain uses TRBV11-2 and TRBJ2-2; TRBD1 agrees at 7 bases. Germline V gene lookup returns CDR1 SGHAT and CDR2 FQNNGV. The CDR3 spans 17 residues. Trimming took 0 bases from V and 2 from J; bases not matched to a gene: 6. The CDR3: CASSLEKTGLNTGELFF. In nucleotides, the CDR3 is TGTGCCAGCAGCTTAGAGAAGACAGGGTTAAACACCGGGGAGCTGTTTTTT.

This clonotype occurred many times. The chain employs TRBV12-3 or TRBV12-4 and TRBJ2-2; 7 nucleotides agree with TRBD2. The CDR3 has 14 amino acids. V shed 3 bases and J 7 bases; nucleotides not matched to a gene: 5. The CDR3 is CASSLDPGGGELFF. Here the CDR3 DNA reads TGTGCCAGCAGTTTGGATCCGGGGGGCGGGGAGCTGTTTTTT.

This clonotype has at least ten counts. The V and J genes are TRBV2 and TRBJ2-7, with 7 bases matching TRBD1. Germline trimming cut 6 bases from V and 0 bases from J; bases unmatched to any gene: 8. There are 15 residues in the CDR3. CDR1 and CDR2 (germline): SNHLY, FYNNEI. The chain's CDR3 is CASRPLTGSSYEQYF. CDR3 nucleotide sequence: TGTGCCAGCAGACCCCTGACAGGGAGCTCCTACGAGCAGTACTTC.

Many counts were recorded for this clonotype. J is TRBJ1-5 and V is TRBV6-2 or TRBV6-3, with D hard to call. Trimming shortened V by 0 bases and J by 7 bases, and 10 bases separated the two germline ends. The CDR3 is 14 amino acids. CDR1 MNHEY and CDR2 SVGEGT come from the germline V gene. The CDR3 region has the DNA TGTGCCAGCAGTTACTCTTTACCGGGGCAGCCCCAGCATTTT. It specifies CASSYSLPGQPQHF.

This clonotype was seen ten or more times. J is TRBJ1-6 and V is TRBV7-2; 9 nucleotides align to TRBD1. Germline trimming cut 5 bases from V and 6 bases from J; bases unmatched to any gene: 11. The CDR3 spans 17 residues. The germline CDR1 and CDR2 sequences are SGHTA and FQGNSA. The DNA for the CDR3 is TGTGCCAGCAGCCGAAACCATCCGGGACAGGGTAATTCACCCCTCCACTTT. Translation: CASSRNHPGQGNSPLHF.

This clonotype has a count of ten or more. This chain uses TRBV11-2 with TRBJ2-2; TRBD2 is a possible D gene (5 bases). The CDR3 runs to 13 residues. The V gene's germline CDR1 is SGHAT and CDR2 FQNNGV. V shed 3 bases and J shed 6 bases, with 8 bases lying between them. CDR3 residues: CASSFEGSGELFF. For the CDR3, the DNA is TGTGCCAGCAGCTTTGAGGGATCCGGGGAGCTGTTTTTT.

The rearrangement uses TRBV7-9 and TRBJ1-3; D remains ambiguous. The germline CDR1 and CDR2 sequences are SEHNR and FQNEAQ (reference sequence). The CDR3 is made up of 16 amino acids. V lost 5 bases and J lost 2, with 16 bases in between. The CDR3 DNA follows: TGTGCCAGCAGCACCGGGAGGCCGGCTGCTGGAAACACCATATATTTT. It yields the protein CASSTGRPAAGNTIYF.

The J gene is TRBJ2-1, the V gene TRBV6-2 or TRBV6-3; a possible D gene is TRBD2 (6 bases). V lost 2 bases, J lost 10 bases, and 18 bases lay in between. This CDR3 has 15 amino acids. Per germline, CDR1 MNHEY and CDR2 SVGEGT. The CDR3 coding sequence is TGTGCCAGCAGTTACCGCGGGACCGCAAGAGGGGAGCAGTTCTTC. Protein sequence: CASSYRGTARGEQFF.

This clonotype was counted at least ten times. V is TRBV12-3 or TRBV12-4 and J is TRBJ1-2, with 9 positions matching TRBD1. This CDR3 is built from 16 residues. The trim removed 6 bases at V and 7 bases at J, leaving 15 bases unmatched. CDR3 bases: TGTGCCAGCAGGCCTACGGGACAGGGAATTTTCCTTGGCTACACCTTC. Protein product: CASRPTGQGIFLGYTF.

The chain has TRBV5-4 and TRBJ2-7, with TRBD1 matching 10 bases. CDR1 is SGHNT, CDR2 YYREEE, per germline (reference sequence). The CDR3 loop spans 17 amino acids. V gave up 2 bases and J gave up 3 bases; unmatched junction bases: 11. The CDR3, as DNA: TGTGCCAGCAGCTTCGGGACAGGGGTAAATTGGGGCTACGAGCAGTACTTC. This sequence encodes CASSFGTGVNWGYEQYF.

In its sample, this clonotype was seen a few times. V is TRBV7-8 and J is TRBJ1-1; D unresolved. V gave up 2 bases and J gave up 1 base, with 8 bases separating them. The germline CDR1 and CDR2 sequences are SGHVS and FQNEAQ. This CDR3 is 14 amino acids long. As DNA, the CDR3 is TGTGCCAGCAGCTTACCCATTAGGAACACTGAAGCTTTCTTT. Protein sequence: CASSLPIRNTEAFF.

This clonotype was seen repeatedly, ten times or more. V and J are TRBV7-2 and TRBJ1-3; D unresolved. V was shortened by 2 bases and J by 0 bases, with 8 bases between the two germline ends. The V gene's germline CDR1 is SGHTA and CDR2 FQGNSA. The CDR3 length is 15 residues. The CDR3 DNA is TGTGCCAGCAGCTTATTCGGTATCTCTGGAAACACCATATATTTT. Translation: CASSLFGISGNTIYF. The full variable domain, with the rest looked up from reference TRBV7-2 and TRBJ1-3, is GAGVSQSPSNKVTEKGKDVELRCDPISGHTALYWYRQSLGQGLEFLIYFQGNSAPDKSGLPSDRFSAERTGGSVSTLTIQRTQQEDSAVYLCASSLFGISGNTIYFGEGSWLTVV.

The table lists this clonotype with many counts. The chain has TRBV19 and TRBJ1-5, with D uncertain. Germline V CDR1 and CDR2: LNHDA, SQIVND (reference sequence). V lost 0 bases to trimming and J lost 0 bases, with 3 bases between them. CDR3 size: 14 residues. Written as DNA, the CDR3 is TGTGCCAGTAGTATAGATAGTAGCAATCAGCCCCAGCATTTT. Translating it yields CASSIDSSNQPQHF. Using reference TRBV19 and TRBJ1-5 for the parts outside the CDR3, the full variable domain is DGGITQSPKYLFRKEGQNVTLSCEQNLNHDAMYWYRQDPGQGLRLIYYSQIVNDFQKGDIAEGYSVSREKKESFPLTVTSAQKNPTAFYLCASSIDSSNQPQHFGDGTRLSIL.

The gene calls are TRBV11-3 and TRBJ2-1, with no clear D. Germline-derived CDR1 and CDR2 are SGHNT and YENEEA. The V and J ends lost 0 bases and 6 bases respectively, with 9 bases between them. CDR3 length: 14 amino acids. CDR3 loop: CASSLDPGFNEQFF. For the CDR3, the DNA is TGTGCCAGCAGCTTAGATCCAGGTTTCAATGAGCAGTTCTTC. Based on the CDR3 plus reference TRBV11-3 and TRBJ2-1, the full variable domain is EAGVVQSPRYKIIEKKQPVAFWCNPISGHNTLYWYLQNLGQGPELLIRYENEEAVDDSQLPKDRFSAERLKGVDSTLKIQPAELGDSAVYLCASSLDPGFNEQFFGPGTRLTVL.

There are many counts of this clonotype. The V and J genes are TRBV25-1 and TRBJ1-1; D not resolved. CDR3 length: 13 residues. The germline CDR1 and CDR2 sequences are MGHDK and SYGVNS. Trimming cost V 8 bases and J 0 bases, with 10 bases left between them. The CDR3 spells CASLGPVNTEAFF. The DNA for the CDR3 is TGTGCCAGCCTCGGGCCCGTGAACACTGAAGCTTTCTTT.

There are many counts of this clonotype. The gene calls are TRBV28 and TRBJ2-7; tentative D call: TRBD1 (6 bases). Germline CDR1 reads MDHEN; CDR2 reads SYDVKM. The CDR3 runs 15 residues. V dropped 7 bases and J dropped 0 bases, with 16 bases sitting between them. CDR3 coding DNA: TGTGCCAGCACCCAGACAGGCCTCCTCTCCTACGAGCAGTACTTC. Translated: CASTQTGLLSYEQYF.

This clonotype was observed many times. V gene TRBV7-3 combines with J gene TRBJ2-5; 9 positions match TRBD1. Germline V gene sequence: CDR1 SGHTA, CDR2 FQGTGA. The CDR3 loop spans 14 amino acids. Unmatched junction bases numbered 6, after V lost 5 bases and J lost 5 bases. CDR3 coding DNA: TGTGCCAGCAGCGGGGACAGGGAAATCGAGACCCAGTACTTC. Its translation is CASSGDREIETQYF. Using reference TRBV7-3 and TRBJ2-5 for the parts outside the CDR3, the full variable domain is GAGVSQTPSNKVTEKGKYVELRCDPISGHTALYWYRQSLGQGPEFLIYFQGTGAADDSGLPNDRFFAVRPEGSVSTLKIQRTERGDSAVYLCASSGDREIETQYFGPGTRLLVL.

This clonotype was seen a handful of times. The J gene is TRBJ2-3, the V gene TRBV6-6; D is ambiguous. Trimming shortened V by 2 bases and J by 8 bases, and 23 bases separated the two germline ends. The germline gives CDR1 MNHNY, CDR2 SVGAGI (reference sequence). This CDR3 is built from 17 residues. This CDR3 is CASSYTLKLTRGPTQYF. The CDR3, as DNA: TGTGCCAGCAGTTACACACTCAAATTGACCCGCGGTCCTACGCAGTATTTT.

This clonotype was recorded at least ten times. Here the CDR3 reads CASSLADTQYF. The CDR3 region has the DNA TGTGCCAGCAGCCTGGCCGATACGCAGTATTTT. The rearrangement joins TRBV11-2 to TRBJ2-3, with D hard to call. This CDR3 is built from 11 residues. CDR1 is SGHAT and CDR2 is FQNNGV in the germline V gene. Trimming removed 5 bases from V and 6 bases from J, with 6 bases in between.

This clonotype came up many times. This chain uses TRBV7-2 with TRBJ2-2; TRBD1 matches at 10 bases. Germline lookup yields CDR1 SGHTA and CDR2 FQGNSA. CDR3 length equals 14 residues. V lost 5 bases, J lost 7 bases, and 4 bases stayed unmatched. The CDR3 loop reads CASSGTGAGGELFF. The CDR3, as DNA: TGTGCCAGCAGCGGGACAGGGGCCGGCGGGGAGCTGTTTTTT. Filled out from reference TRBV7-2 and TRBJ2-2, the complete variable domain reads GAGVSQSPSNKVTEKGKDVELRCDPISGHTALYWYRQSLGQGLEFLIYFQGNSAPDKSGLPSDRFSAERTGGSVSTLTIQRTQQEDSAVYLCASSGTGAGGELFFGEGSRLTVL.

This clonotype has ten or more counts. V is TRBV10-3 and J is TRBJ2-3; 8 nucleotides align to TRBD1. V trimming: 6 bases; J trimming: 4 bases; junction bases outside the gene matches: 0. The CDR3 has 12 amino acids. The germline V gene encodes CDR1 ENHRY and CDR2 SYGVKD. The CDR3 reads CAIRQGADTQYF. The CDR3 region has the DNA TGTGCCATCAGACAGGGGGCAGATACGCAGTATTTT.

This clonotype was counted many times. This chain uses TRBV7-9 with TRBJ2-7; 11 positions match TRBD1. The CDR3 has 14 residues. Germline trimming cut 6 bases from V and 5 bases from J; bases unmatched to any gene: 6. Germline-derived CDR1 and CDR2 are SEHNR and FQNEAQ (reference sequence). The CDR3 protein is CASSPGDRGNEQYF. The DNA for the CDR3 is TGTGCCAGCAGTCCGGGGGACAGGGGGAACGAGCAGTACTTC.

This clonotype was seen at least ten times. The CDR3 DNA reads as TGTGCCATGGAGGGGGGCCCAGATACGCAGTATTTT. This sequence encodes CAMEGGPDTQYF. This chain links TRBV7-2 with TRBJ2-3; D might be TRBD1 or TRBD2, each matching 6 bases. The germline gives CDR1 SGHTA, CDR2 FQGNSA. V gave up 10 bases and J gave up 4 bases, with 12 bases separating them. There are 12 residues in the CDR3. The variable domain in full, with the rest retrieved from reference TRBV7-2 and TRBJ2-3, is GAGVSQSPSNKVTEKGKDVELRCDPISGHTALYWYRQSLGQGLEFLIYFQGNSAPDKSGLPSDRFSAERTGGSVSTLTIQRTQQEDSAVYLCAMEGGPDTQYFGPGTRLTVL.

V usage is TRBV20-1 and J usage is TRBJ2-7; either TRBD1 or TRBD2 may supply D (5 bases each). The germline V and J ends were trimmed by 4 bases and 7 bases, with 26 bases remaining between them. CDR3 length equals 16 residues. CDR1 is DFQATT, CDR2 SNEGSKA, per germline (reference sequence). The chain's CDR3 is CSATPLSGWGSEEQYF. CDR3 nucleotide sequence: TGCAGTGCTACTCCCCTGTCAGGGTGGGGGTCTGAGGAGCAGTACTTC.

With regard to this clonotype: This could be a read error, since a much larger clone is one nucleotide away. CDR3 nucleotide sequence: TGTGCCAGCAGCTCTTTGTTTGCTTCAGTTACGCAGTATTTT. Encoded protein: CASSSLFASVTQYF. The J gene is TRBJ2-3, the V gene TRBV7-2; D not certain. Trimming left V 4 bases short and J 8 bases short, with 16 bases between. This CDR3 comprises 14 residues. Germline loops: CDR1 SGHTA, CDR2 FQGNSA.

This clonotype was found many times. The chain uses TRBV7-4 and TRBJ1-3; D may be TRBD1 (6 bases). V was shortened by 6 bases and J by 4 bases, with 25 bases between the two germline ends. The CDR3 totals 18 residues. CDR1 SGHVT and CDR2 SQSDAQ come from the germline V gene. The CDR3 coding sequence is TGTGCCAGCAGTCGACTCCGAAGGACAGAAGAGCACGGAAACACCATATATTTT. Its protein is CASSRLRRTEEHGNTIYF.